One and the same sample provided the 17 T cell receptor beta chains below, sequenced in a study of cytomegalovirus exposure and HLA in healthy donors. PCR involved 60 Vbeta and 13 Jbeta primers. TCRdb's table, derived via immunoSEQ multiplex PCR, lists solely in-frame clones and lacks some. The data hold 150,000 to 200,000 clones, with about two thirds observed a single time. The sample taken for sequencing was PBMCs. Receptors originate from a woman between 18 and 29 years old in good health and CMV-seropositive.

This clone was recorded only once. The chain carries TRBV2 and TRBJ2-5; a possible D gene is TRBD1 (5 bases). In germline, CDR1 is SNHLY, CDR2 FYNNEI. Trimming took off 4 bases at V and 4 bases at J, with 13 bases between the two ends. The CDR3 extends over 14 amino acids. The CDR3 loop is CASSARRGGETQYF. CDR3 DNA: TGTGCCAGCAGTGCCAGAAGGGGTGGAGAGACCCAGTACTTC.

This sequence joins TRBV19 and TRBJ1-5; tentatively, D is TRBD1 (6 bases). The germline CDR1 and CDR2 sequences are LNHDA and SQIVND (reference sequence). Trimming took off 2 bases at V and 6 bases at J, with 17 bases between the two ends. The CDR3 is made up of 16 amino acids. The CDR3, as DNA: TGTGCCAGTAGTATATTAGGGGGTTTTGCGAGTCAGCCCCAGCATTTT. It is translated as CASSILGGFASQPQHF.

This chain uses TRBV5-6 with TRBJ1-2, with 7 bases lining up with TRBD1. This CDR3 contains 13 residues. V shed 5 bases and J 4 bases; nucleotides not matched to a gene: 5. From germline, CDR1 is SGHDT and CDR2 YYEEEE. CDR3 DNA sequence: TGTGCCAGCAGGAAGGACAGGAGCTATGGCTACACCTTC. This encodes CASRKDRSYGYTF.

This clone was observed once. This chain's CDR3 is CASSPSTGTDTQYF. The CDR3 nucleotides read TGTGCCAGCTCACCATCGACAGGCACAGATACGCAGTATTTT. The genes are TRBV18 and TRBJ2-3, with D possibly TRBD1 on 5 matching bases. The germline V and J ends were trimmed by 2 bases and 1 base, with 7 bases remaining between them. This CDR3 is 14 amino acids long. Germline lookup yields CDR1 KGHSH and CDR2 LQKENI.

This chain uses TRBV19 with TRBJ2-7; TRBD2 matches 10 bases. There are 16 residues in the CDR3. Germline CDR1 reads LNHDA; CDR2 reads SQIVND (reference sequence). The trim removed 3 bases at V and 0 bases at J, leaving 5 bases unmatched. The CDR3 nucleotides are TGTGCCAGTAGTATTGGGAGCGGGGGGGCCTCCTACGAGCAGTACTTC. This gives the protein CASSIGSGGASYEQYF.

The chain is built from TRBV9 and TRBJ1-2; D is unresolved. The CDR3 covers 15 residues. Trimming cost V 3 bases and J 3 bases, with 15 bases left between them. The V gene's germline CDR1 is SGDLS and CDR2 YYNGEE. The CDR3 reads CASSASDKRDYGYTF. The CDR3 bases are TGTGCCAGCAGCGCCTCAGACAAGAGGGACTATGGCTACACCTTC.

The chain carries TRBV2 and TRBJ1-1; unclear D gene. Trimming left V 7 bases short and J 1 base short, with 10 bases between. Germline V gene lookup returns CDR1 SNHLY and CDR2 FYNNEI. The CDR3 consists of 13 residues. For the CDR3, the DNA is TGTGCCAGCACGGGTGGTAGGAACACTGAAGCTTTCTTT. Its translation: CASTGGRNTEAFF.

The chain carries TRBV19 and TRBJ1-1, with 10 positions matching TRBD1. CDR1 and CDR2 from the germline V gene are LNHDA and SQIVND (reference sequence). The CDR3 is 14 residues long. V trimming: 6 bases; J trimming: 4 bases; junction bases outside the gene matches: 5. CDR3 sequence: CASRPGTGATEAFF. CDR3 bases: TGTGCCAGTAGGCCTGGGACAGGGGCCACTGAAGCTTTCTTT.

V usage is TRBV29-1 and J usage is TRBJ2-7; 7 bases align to TRBD1. The CDR3 runs to 15 residues. Germline CDR1 and CDR2: SQVTM and ANQGSEA. V was clipped by 5 bases and J by 0 bases; unmatched bases: 10. The CDR3 bases are TGCAGCGTTCGCTCAGGGGGTAAGGGCTCCTACGAGCAGTACTTC. This encodes CSVRSGGKGSYEQYF.

This clone was detected only a few times. This chain uses TRBV15 with TRBJ1-6; D is undetermined. The CDR3 totals 14 residues. V was cut by 0 bases and J by 4 bases, with 4 bases left in between. CDR1 and CDR2 (germline): LNHNV, YYDKDF (reference sequence). CDR3 amino acids: CATSRDRYNSPLHF. The CDR3, as DNA: TGTGCCACCAGCAGAGACAGGTATAATTCACCCCTCCACTTT.

The chain carries TRBV11-2 and TRBJ1-1, with D perhaps matching TRBD1 (5 bases). Germline CDR1 SGHAT, CDR2 FQNNGV. This CDR3 has 13 amino acids. The V gene lost 5 bases and the J gene lost 1 base, with 8 bases spanning the gap. CDR3 amino acids: CASSADRNTEAFF. CDR3 coding DNA: TGTGCCAGCAGCGCAGACAGGAACACTGAAGCTTTCTTT.

This rearrangement joins TRBV7-6 to TRBJ2-5, with D perhaps TRBD1 (5 bases). Trimming took off 0 bases at V and 4 bases at J, with 9 bases between the two ends. The CDR3 loop spans 14 amino acids. Germline values: CDR1 SGHVS, CDR2 FNYEAQ. The CDR3: CASSLAGRGETQYF. The CDR3 DNA sequence: TGTGCCAGCAGCTTAGCGGGTAGGGGAGAGACCCAGTACTTC.

This sequence joins TRBV11-2 and TRBJ1-4; D ambiguous. This CDR3 comprises 14 residues. Trimming cost V 4 bases and J 0 bases, with 6 bases left between them. Germline CDR1 SGHAT, CDR2 FQNNGV. The CDR3 DNA reads as TGTGCCAGCAGCTCCTCTCCAACTAATGAAAAACTGTTTTTT. Encoded protein: CASSSSPTNEKLFF. The full variable domain, in which reference TRBV11-2 and TRBJ1-4 provide the parts outside the CDR3, is EAGVAQSPRYKIIEKRQSVAFWCNPISGHATLYWYQQILGQGPKLLIQFQNNGVVDDSQLPKDRFSAERLKGVDSTLKIQPAKLEDSAVYLCASSSSPTNEKLFFGSGTQLSVL.

The CDR3 region has the DNA TGTGCCAGCAGCGTAGGTGGTTCCCGGTACCAAGAGACCCAGTACTTC. This translates into CASSVGGSRYQETQYF. This sequence joins TRBV9 and TRBJ2-5; D not certain. Germline CDR1 is SGDLS and CDR2 is YYNGEE. V lost 0 bases and J 0 bases, leaving 12 bases between the germline ends. This CDR3 comprises 16 residues.

This chain joins TRBV5-4 and TRBJ1-2; a possible D gene is TRBD1 (5 bases). Germline V gives CDR1 SGHNT, CDR2 YYREEE (reference sequence). Trimming cost V 0 bases and J 2 bases, with 5 bases left between them. This CDR3 spans 13 amino acids. The CDR3 loop reads CASSLDRNYGYTF. The CDR3 coding sequence is TGTGCCAGCAGCTTGGACAGGAACTATGGCTACACCTTC.

The rearrangement uses TRBV7-9 and TRBJ2-7, with 10 nucleotides matching TRBD2. Germline assignment: CDR1 SEHNR and CDR2 FQNEAQ (reference sequence). The V and J ends lost 6 bases and 7 bases, in that order; junction bases with no gene match: 9. This CDR3 has 14 residues. This chain's CDR3 is CASSSLAGVREQYF. The CDR3 bases are TGTGCCAGCAGTTCTCTAGCGGGAGTGAGGGAGCAGTACTTC.

The gene calls are TRBV6-5 and TRBJ1-1, with TRBD1 matching 7 bases. This CDR3 is 14 amino acids long. CDR1 and CDR2 (germline): MNHEY, SVGAGI. Trimming cost V 0 bases and J 5 bases; bases outside gene matches: 3. The CDR3 nucleotides read TGTGCCAGCAGTTACTCGCAGGGGGAGACTGAAGCTTTCTTT. This translates into CASSYSQGETEAFF.